This is a list of T cell receptor beta chains from one sample in a study of shared clonotypes between healthy human individuals. Sequencing used immunoSEQ multiplex PCR; TCRdb keeps in-frame clones, though not all of them. The data hold approximately 2.3 million clones, with 90% to 95% observed a single time. The source material was naive CD4+ T cells from PBMCs. The receptors come from a man between 18 and 35 years old in good health. Some clones in this sample may be carry-over from other donors' samples. CDR3s leave out the opening cysteine and the closing phenylalanine or tryptophan.

TRBV12-5,13,ASAQTGGISYEQY
TRBV19,11,ASSRGSSYEQY
TRBV7-9,14,ASSPKGQGASYGYT
TRBV5-3,18,ARSTDKYEGKTRHPYGYT
TRBV28,15,ASSSNLGQDPNTEAF
TRBV18,14,ASSPRHFSGTDTQY
TRBV7-9,13,ASSPGTGGSYEQY
TRBV28,11,ASSLSGNQPQH
TRBV10-2,12,ASSPMGGTTEAF
TRBV20-1,9,SASKFDEQF
TRBV6-6,14,ASSIGKTGRSYEQY
TRBV5-1,13,ASSLDSHGPGGYT
TRBV18,11,ASSSDSYTEAF
TRBV6-5,9,ASSGPDEQY
TRBV10-1,12,ASSESVQTGGYT
TRBV19,12,ASSIGPANYGYT
TRBV7-3,12,ASSPRQDEKKLF
TRBV28,12,ASSIGTDDQPQH
TRBV14,13,ASSRQPTYTYEQY
TRBV5-1,13,ASSWGLSSAGELF
TRBV5-1,13,ASSTGMTFPETQY
TRBV27,13,ASSRTSGAYNEQF
TRBV7-9,14,ASSMTSGQTYNEQF
TRBV7-9,14,ASSSRGPQGSYEQY
TRBV14,10,ASSPGPWEQY
TRBV4-3,13,ASSRIQGGPYEQY
TRBV7-2,13,ASTLVWQPYNEQF
TRBV5-4,16,ASSSGTGPTQPYNEQF
TRBV7-9,11,ASSRTGGDGYT
TRBV6-5,12,ASSFNILVREQF
TRBV10-1,15,ASSESVPTSSYNEQF
TRBV28,11,ASSLYSNQPQH
TRBV7-8,15,ASSFGLAGSSYNEQF
TRBV7-9,10,ASSAEGGELF
TRBV4-1,18,ASSPTSLRTRESNTGELF
TRBV27,9,ASRTRTEKN
TRBV9,14,ASSVGGTGAQETQY
TRBV7-7,13,ASSFTGGYGGAQY
TRBV15,12,ATSNPGGLMPQH
TRBV5-1,13,ASSLGQGREETQY
TRBV21-1,15,ASSKLPQGYRVYEQY
TRBV30,12,ACTRPRGYNEQF
TRBV5-4,13,ASSSPGTPDSPLH
TRBV7-8,14,ASSLALAGVNNEQF
TRBV7-2,11,ASSYLSQETQY